Presented here are 19 T cell receptor beta chains from one specimen sequenced in a study of blood T cell repertoires in COVID-19. Libraries were prepared by immunoSEQ multiplex PCR; TCRdb keeps only in-frame clonotypes and omits some of them. The sample has 180,000 or so clones, about 80% seen once. The material sequenced was PBMCs or T cells enriched from blood (not recorded which). The receptors stem from a man in his fifties or sixties who had recovered from COVID-19.

The gene calls are TRBV5-1 and TRBJ1-6, with D possibly matching TRBD1 (5 bases). The CDR3 sequence is 14 residues long. V shed 4 bases and J shed 6 bases, with 11 bases lying between them. The germline gives CDR1 SGHRS, CDR2 YFSETQ. The CDR3 sequence is CASSPGILNSPLHF. In nucleotides, the CDR3 is TGCGCCAGCAGCCCAGGGATTCTTAATTCACCCCTCCACTTT. Based on the CDR3 plus reference TRBV5-1 and TRBJ1-6, the full variable domain is KAGVTQTPRYLIKTRGQQVTLSCSPISGHRSVSWYQQTPGQGLQFLFEYFSETQRNKGNFPGRFSGRQFSNSRSEMNVSTLELGDSALYLCASSPGILNSPLHFGNGTRLTVT.

This chain joins TRBV5-5 and TRBJ2-3; 11 nucleotides agree with TRBD2. Germline V gene sequence: CDR1 SGHKS, CDR2 YYEKEE (reference sequence). The trim removed 4 bases at V and 3 bases at J, leaving 10 bases unmatched. The CDR3 has 17 residues. CDR3 in amino acids: CASSREGTSGQTDTQYF. CDR3 sequence (DNA): TGTGCCAGCAGCAGAGAAGGGACTAGCGGCCAGACAGATACGCAGTATTTT.

The chain employs TRBV27 and TRBJ2-7, with TRBD1 as a possible D gene (5 bases). CDR1 is MNHEY, CDR2 SMNVEV, per germline (reference sequence). V shed 5 bases and J shed 0 bases, with 17 bases lying between them. The CDR3 is made up of 16 amino acids. The DNA of the CDR3 is TGTGCCAGCAGTGACCACAGGCCAAGGAGCTCCTACGAGCAGTACTTC. Protein sequence: CASSDHRPRSSYEQYF.

The chain uses TRBV7-6 and TRBJ1-6; D might be TRBD1 (6 bases). The CDR3 has 18 amino acids. Germline CDR1 SGHVS, CDR2 FNYEAQ. V was clipped by 5 bases and J by 7 bases, with 24 bases between them. CDR3 amino acids: CASSAGRDISRRNSPLHF. The CDR3 nucleotides read TGTGCCAGCAGCGCCGGCCGGGACATATCGAGGAGGAATTCACCCCTCCACTTT.

CDR3 in DNA: TGTGCCACCGGACAGGGTTACAATGAGCAGTTCTTC. It encodes CATGQGYNEQFF. The gene calls are TRBV15 and TRBJ2-1; 8 bases are a match to TRBD1. Trimming took 8 bases from V and 4 from J; bases not matched to a gene: 1. The germline V gene has CDR1 LNHNV and CDR2 YYDKDF (reference sequence). This CDR3 has 12 amino acids.

The V and J genes are TRBV5-5 and TRBJ1-1; 9 bases align to TRBD1. V trimming: 3 bases; J trimming: 4 bases; junction bases outside the gene matches: 4. This CDR3 has 14 amino acids. Germline V gives CDR1 SGHKS, CDR2 YYEKEE (reference sequence). CDR3 sequence: CASSWGQGGTEAFF. CDR3 coding DNA: TGTGCCAGCAGCTGGGGACAGGGAGGCACTGAAGCTTTCTTT.

The chain links TRBV7-2 to TRBJ1-3, with D unresolved. The germline CDR1 and CDR2 sequences are SGHTA and FQGNSA. V lost 5 bases and J 0 bases, leaving 8 bases between the germline ends. The CDR3 loop spans 14 amino acids. DNA for the CDR3: TGTGCCAGCAGCCCTGAGTTCTCTGGAAACACCATATATTTT. This encodes CASSPEFSGNTIYF.

The rearrangement joins TRBV7-3 to TRBJ1-3, with D unclear. The CDR3 consists of 14 residues. V shed 2 bases and J shed 0 bases, with 5 bases lying between them. The germline V gene has CDR1 SGHTA and CDR2 FQGTGA. CDR3 region: CASSLFNSGNTIYF. The DNA of the CDR3 is TGTGCCAGCAGCTTATTCAACTCTGGAAACACCATATATTTT.

The rearrangement joins TRBV5-6 to TRBJ1-5; TRBD1 matches at 9 bases. Looked up from germline, CDR1 is SGHDT and CDR2 is YYEEEE. V lost 1 base to trimming and J lost 3 bases; unmatched junction nucleotides: 8. The CDR3 spans 17 residues. The DNA of the CDR3 is TGTGCCAGCAGCTTGAATCGGGGACAGGGCAACAATCAGCCCCAGCATTTT. It encodes CASSLNRGQGNNQPQHF. The full variable domain, in which reference TRBV5-6 and TRBJ1-5 provide the parts outside the CDR3, is DAGVTQSPTHLIKTRGQQVTLRCSPKSGHDTVSWYQQALGQGPQFIFQYYEEEERQRGNFPDRFSGHQFPNYSSELNVNALLLGDSALYLCASSLNRGQGNNQPQHFGDGTRLSIL.

V is TRBV3-1 (or the pseudogene TRBV3-2) and J is TRBJ1-2; D gene ambiguous. CDR1 and CDR2 (germline): LGHDT, YNNKEL (reference sequence). The CDR3 is made up of 13 amino acids. Between the trimmed V and J ends, which lost 1 base and 8 bases, there was a span of 11 bases. This CDR3 reads CASSQVSLSGYTF. CDR3 DNA sequence: TGTGCCAGCAGCCAAGTATCTTTAAGCGGCTACACCTTC.

V is TRBV2 and J is TRBJ1-2; 10 bases align to TRBD1. The germline CDR1 and CDR2 sequences are SNHLY and FYNNEI. The CDR3 totals 16 residues. Losses at the gene ends were 8 bases for V and 4 bases for J; bases not matched to a gene: 13. CDR3 sequence: CASRTGGSENSYGYTF. The CDR3 DNA sequence: TGTGCCAGCCGGACAGGGGGGAGTGAGAACTCCTATGGCTACACCTTC. Complete variable domain (other parts from reference TRBV2 and TRBJ1-2): EPEVTQTPSHQVTQMGQEVILRCVPISNHLYFYWYRQILGQKVEFLVSFYNNEISEKSEIFDDQFSVERPDGSNFTLKIRSTKLEDSAMYFCASRTGGSENSYGYTFGSGTRLTVV.

V is TRBV18 and J is TRBJ1-1; D is unresolved. Germline V lookup: CDR1 KGHSH, CDR2 LQKENI. The CDR3 covers 13 residues. Trimming shortened V by 4 bases and J by 3 bases, and 9 bases separated the two germline ends. In DNA form, the CDR3 reads TGTGCCAGCTCACGAGCCGGTGACACTGAAGCTTTCTTT. It yields the protein CASSRAGDTEAFF.

The count of this clone is one. The chain combines TRBV7-6 with TRBJ1-5; no definite D call. Germline CDR1 reads SGHVS; CDR2 reads FNYEAQ. The V gene lost 5 bases and the J gene lost 5 bases, with 7 bases spanning the gap. There are 12 residues in the CDR3. This CDR3 reads CASSALDQPQHF. In DNA, the CDR3 is TGTGCCAGCAGCGCCTTAGATCAGCCCCAGCATTTT.

The V and J genes are TRBV11-1 and TRBJ1-1; TRBD1 might be the D (5 bases). This CDR3 is built from 16 residues. V dropped 2 bases and J dropped 0 bases, with 13 bases sitting between them. CDR1 is SGHAT and CDR2 is FQDESV in the germline V gene (reference sequence). The CDR3 sequence: CASSLSRRALNTEAFF. In DNA form, the CDR3 reads TGTGCCAGCAGCTTAAGTCGCAGGGCCTTGAACACTGAAGCTTTCTTT.

The J gene is TRBJ1-5, the V gene TRBV19; TRBD1 aligns across 7 bases. The CDR3 loop spans 18 amino acids. Germline loops: CDR1 LNHDA, CDR2 SQIVND (reference sequence). V shed 5 bases and J 0 bases; nucleotides not matched to a gene: 13. CDR3 loop: CASSSWGTVFDSNQPQHF. The CDR3 coding sequence is TGTGCCAGTAGTTCATGGGGGACAGTATTTGATAGCAATCAGCCCCAGCATTTT.

J is TRBJ2-7 and V is TRBV28; D perhaps matches TRBD1 (5 bases). Trimming left V 7 bases short and J 7 bases short, with 17 bases between. Per germline, CDR1 MDHEN and CDR2 SYDVKM. The CDR3 length is 13 residues. This chain's CDR3 is CASTTTAYGEQYF. CDR3 DNA: TGTGCCAGCACCACGACAGCGTACGGAGAGCAGTACTTC.

V is TRBV4-1 and J is TRBJ2-5; TRBD1 matches at 9 bases. J lost 2 bases, V lost 1 base, and 5 bases had no gene match. Germline V CDR1 and CDR2: MGHRA, YSYEKL. This CDR3 has 16 residues. In nucleotides, the CDR3 is TGCGCCAGCAGCCAAGGGGGGACAGGGCGGCAAGAGACCCAGTACTTC. This encodes CASSQGGTGRQETQYF.

The chain couples TRBV12-3 or TRBV12-4 to TRBJ1-5, with unresolved D. The CDR3 loop spans 13 amino acids. V lost 7 bases to trimming and J lost 5 bases, with 12 bases between them. The CDR3 sequence is CASKAGSYQPQHF. The CDR3 DNA reads as TGTGCCAGCAAAGCGGGATCCTATCAGCCCCAGCATTTT.

This chain joins TRBV29-1 and TRBJ2-7; no clear D. The CDR3 loop spans 13 amino acids. CDR1 is SQVTM and CDR2 is ANQGSEA in the germline V gene. V was pared by 4 bases and J by 5 bases, with 15 bases between. The CDR3 protein is CSVVTTPTHEQYF. In DNA form, the CDR3 reads TGCAGCGTTGTTACTACACCAACCCACGAGCAGTACTTC.